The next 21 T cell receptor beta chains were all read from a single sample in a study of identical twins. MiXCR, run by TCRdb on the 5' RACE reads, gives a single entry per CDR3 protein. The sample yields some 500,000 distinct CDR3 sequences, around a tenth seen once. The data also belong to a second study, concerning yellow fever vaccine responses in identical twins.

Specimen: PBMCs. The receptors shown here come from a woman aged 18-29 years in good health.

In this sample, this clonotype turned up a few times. The CDR3 loop reads CASSSTSGGAIPDTQYF. For the CDR3, the DNA is TGTGCCAGCAGCTCTACTAGCGGGGGGGCAATCCCAGATACGCAGTATTTT. J is TRBJ2-3 and V is TRBV7-3; 13 bases agree with TRBD2. This CDR3 comprises 17 residues. V lost 4 bases, J lost 4 bases, and 8 bases stayed unmatched. Germline-derived CDR1 and CDR2 are SGHTA and FQGTGA.

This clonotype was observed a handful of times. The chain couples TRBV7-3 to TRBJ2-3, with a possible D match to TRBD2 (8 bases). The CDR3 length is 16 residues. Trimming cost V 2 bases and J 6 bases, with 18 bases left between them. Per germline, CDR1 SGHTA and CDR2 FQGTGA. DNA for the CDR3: TGTGCCAGCAGCTTAGGGCCCGGGAGGGGGCGTGATACGCAGTATTTT. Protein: CASSLGPGRGRDTQYF.

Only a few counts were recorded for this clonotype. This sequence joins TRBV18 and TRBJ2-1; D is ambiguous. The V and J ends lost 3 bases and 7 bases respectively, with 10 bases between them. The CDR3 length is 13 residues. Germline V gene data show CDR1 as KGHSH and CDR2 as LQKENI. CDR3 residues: CASSPFLENEQFF. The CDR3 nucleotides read TGTGCCAGCTCACCGTTTCTGGAAAATGAGCAGTTCTTC.

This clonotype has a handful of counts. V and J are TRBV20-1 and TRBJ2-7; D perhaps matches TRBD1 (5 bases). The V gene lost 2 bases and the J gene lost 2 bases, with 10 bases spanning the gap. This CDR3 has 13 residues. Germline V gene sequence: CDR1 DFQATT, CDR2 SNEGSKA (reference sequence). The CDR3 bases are TGCAGTGCTAGACCGACAGCCACCTACGAGCAGTACTTC. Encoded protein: CSARPTATYEQYF.

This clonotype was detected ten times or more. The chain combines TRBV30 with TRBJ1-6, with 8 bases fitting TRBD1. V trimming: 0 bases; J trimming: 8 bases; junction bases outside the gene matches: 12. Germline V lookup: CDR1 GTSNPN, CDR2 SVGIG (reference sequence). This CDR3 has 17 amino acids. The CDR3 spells CAWSVWTGMTGDSPLHF. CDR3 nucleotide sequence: TGTGCCTGGAGTGTGTGGACAGGGATGACCGGTGATTCACCCCTCCACTTT.

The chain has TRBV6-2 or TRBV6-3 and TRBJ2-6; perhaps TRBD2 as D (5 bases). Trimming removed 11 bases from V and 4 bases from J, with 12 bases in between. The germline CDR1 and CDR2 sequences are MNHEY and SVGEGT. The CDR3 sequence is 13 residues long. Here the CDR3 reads CAGGSGGANVLTF. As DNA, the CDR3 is TGTGCCGGCGGGTCTGGAGGGGCCAACGTCCTGACTTTC.

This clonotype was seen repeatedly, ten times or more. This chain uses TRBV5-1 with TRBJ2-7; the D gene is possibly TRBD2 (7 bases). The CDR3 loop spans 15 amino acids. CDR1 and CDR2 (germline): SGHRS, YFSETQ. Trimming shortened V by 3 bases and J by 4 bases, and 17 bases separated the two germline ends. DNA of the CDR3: TGCGCCAGCAGCTCAGTGGGGGGGGGCCCGTACGAGCAGTACTTC. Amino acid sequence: CASSSVGGGPYEQYF.

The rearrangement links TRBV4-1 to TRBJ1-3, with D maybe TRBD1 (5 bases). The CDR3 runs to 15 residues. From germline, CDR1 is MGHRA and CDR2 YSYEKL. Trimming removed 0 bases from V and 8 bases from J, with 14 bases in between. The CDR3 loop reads CASSQEWGTLYTIYF. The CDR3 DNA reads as TGCGCCAGCAGCCAAGAGTGGGGGACTCTATACACCATATATTTT.

The CDR3 region is CASSLGGRLGYTGELFF. The CDR3 nucleotides are TGTGCCAGCAGCTTAGGAGGGCGACTAGGGTACACCGGGGAGCTGTTTTTT. The chain couples TRBV11-2 to TRBJ2-2; D is possibly TRBD2 (6 bases). Germline loops: CDR1 SGHAT, CDR2 FQNNGV. V gave up 1 base and J gave up 3 bases, with 15 bases separating them. This CDR3 is built from 17 residues.

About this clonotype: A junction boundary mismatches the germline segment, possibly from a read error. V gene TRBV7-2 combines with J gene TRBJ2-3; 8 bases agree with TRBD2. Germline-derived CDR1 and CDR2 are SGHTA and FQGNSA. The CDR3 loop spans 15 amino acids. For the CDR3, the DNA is TGTGCCTGCAGCTTAGGTCAGCGGGGGATAGATACGCAGTATTTT. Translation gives CACSLGQRGIDTQYF. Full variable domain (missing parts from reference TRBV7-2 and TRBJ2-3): GAGVSQSPSNKVTEKGKDVELRCDPISGHTALYWYRQSLGQGLEFLIYFQGNSAPDKSGLPSDRFSAERTGGSVSTLTIQRTQQEDSAVYLCACSLGQRGIDTQYFGPGTRLTVL.

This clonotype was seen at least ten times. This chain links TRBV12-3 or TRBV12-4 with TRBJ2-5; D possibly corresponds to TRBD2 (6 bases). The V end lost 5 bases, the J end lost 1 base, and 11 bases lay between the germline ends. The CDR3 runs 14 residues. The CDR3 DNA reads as TGTGCCAGCAGTCTGGGACTCAGCCAAGAGACCCAGTACTTC. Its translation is CASSLGLSQETQYF.

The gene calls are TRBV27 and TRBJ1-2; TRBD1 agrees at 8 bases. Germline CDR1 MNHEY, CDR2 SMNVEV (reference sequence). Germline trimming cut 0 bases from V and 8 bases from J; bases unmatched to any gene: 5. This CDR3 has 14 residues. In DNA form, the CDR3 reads TGTGCCAGCAGTTTATCCGGGCAGGGGGCGGGCTACACCTTC. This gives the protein CASSLSGQGAGYTF.

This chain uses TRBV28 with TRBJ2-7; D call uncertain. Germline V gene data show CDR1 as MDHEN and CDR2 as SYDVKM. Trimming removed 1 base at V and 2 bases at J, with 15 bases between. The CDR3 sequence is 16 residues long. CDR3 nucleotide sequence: TGTGCCAGCAGTTTATCGTGGGCAGCGACCACCTACGAGCAGTACTTC. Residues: CASSLSWAATTYEQYF. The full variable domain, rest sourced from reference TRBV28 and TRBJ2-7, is DVKVTQSSRYLVKRTGEKVFLECVQDMDHENMFWYRQDPGLGLRLIYFSYDVKMKEKGDIPEGYSVSREKKERFSLILESASTNQTSMYLCASSLSWAATTYEQYFGPGTRLTVT.

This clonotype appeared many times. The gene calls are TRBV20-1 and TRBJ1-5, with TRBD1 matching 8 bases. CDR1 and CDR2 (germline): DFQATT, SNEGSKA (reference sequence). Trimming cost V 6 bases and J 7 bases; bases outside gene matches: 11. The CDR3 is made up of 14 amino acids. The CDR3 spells CSAQNQGAEQPQHF. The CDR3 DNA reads TGCAGTGCCCAAAACCAGGGGGCCGAACAGCCCCAGCATTTT.

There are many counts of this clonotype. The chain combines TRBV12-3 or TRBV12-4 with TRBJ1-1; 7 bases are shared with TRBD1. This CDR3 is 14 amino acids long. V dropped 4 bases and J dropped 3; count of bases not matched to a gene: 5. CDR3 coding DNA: TGTGCCAGCAGTTGGTGGGACAGTTACACTGAAGCTTTCTTT. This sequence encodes CASSWWDSYTEAFF.

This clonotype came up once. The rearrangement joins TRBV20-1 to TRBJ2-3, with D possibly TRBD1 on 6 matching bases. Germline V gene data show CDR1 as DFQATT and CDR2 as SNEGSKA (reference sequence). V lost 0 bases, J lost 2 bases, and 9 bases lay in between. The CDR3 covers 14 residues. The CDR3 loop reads CSARDRQDTDTQYF. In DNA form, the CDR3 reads TGCAGTGCTAGAGACCGACAGGACACAGATACGCAGTATTTT.

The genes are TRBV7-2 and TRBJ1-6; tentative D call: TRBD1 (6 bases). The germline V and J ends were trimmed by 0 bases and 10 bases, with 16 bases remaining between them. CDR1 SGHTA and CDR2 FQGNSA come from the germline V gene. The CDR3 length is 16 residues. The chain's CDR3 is CASSLAVRGGNSPLHF. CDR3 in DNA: TGTGCCAGCAGCTTAGCTGTCAGGGGAGGCAACTCACCCCTCCACTTT.

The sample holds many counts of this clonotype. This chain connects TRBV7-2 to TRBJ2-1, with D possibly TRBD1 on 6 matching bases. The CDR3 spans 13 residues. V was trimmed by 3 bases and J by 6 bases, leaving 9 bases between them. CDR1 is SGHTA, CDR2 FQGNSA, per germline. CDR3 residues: CASSLTDSNEQFF. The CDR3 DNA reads TGTGCCAGCAGCTTGACGGACAGCAATGAGCAGTTCTTC.

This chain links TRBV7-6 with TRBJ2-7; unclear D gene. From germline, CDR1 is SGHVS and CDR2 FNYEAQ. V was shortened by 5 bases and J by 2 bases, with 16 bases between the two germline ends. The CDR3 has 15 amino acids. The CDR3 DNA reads TGTGCCAGCAGCCACACCCGTTCTGAAACCTACGAGCAGTACTTC. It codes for CASSHTRSETYEQYF.

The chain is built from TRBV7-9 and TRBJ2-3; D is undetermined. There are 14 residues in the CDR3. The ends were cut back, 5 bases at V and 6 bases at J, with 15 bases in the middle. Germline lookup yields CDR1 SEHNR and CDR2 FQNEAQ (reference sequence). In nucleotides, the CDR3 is TGTGCCAGCAGCCCCAACCTTATGTCGGATACGCAGTATTTT. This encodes CASSPNLMSDTQYF.

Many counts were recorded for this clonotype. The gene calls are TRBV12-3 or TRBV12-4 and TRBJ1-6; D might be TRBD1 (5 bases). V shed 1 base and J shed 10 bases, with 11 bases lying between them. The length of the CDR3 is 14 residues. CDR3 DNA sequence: TGTGCCAGCAGTTTAGGTGGGGGAGGATCACCCCTCCACTTT. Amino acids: CASSLGGGGSPLHF.